These 6 T cell receptor beta chains share one sample of origin, sequenced in a study of cytomegalovirus exposure and HLA in healthy donors. Primers for the PCR totalled 60 Vbeta and 13 Jbeta. This table comes from immunoSEQ multiplex PCR, and its TCRdb copy is limited to in-frame clones, with some not included. The sample has 100,000 to 150,000 clones, about 79% seen once. Sequencing used PBMCs. The receptors were gathered from a woman aged 50 to 65 in good health and CMV-seronegative.

The gene calls are TRBV19 and TRBJ2-2, with 10 bases matching TRBD1. The V gene end was trimmed by 5 bases and the J gene end by 1 base; junction bases not matched to a gene: 7. CDR3 length: 17 amino acids. The germline CDR1 and CDR2 sequences are LNHDA and SQIVND (reference sequence). CDR3 region: CASSRQGADGNTGELFF. CDR3 nucleotide sequence: TGTGCCAGTAGTCGACAGGGGGCGGATGGGAACACCGGGGAGCTGTTTTTT.

The chain is built from TRBV30 and TRBJ1-1; D remains unclear. This CDR3 region has 13 residues. Trimming left V 1 base short and J 3 bases short, with 9 bases between. CDR1 is GTSNPN and CDR2 is SVGIG in the germline V gene (reference sequence). Here the CDR3 reads CAWSGVADTEAFF. DNA of the CDR3: TGTGCCTGGAGTGGGGTGGCGGACACTGAAGCTTTCTTT.

This clone has a single count. V and J are TRBV18 and TRBJ2-5; 7 bases match TRBD2. V was pared by 0 bases and J by 0 bases, with 1 base of the junction left unmatched. The germline V gene has CDR1 KGHSH and CDR2 LQKENI. There are 15 residues in the CDR3. CDR3 sequence (DNA): TGTGCCAGCTCACCACCACTAGCGAACCAAGAGACCCAGTACTTC. Amino acids: CASSPPLANQETQYF.

This clone was detected a few times. V usage is TRBV5-1 and J usage is TRBJ2-3; D is ambiguous. The CDR3 sequence is 13 residues long. V was clipped by 3 bases and J by 3 bases, with 8 bases between them. Per germline, CDR1 SGHRS and CDR2 YFSETQ. The CDR3 region has the DNA TGCGCCAGCAGCTCAGGTTCAACAGATACGCAGTATTTT. Translating it yields CASSSGSTDTQYF.

The chain recombines TRBV4-3 with TRBJ2-1, with 9 positions matching TRBD2. Trimming cost V 2 bases and J 3 bases; bases outside gene matches: 2. The germline gives CDR1 LGHNA, CDR2 YSLEER. The CDR3 length is 15 residues. The CDR3 protein is CASSQLSGSYNEQFF. CDR3 nucleotides: TGCGCCAGCAGCCAACTTAGCGGGAGCTACAATGAGCAGTTCTTC.

The V call is TRBV6-1, the J call TRBJ1-2; TRBD1 agrees at 7 bases. Germline V CDR1 and CDR2: MNHNS, SASEGT. This CDR3 is built from 18 residues. V shed 1 base, J shed 5 bases, and the junction held 16 bases outside the gene matches. The CDR3 sequence is CASSEDRGAGGGFYGYTF. CDR3 sequence (DNA): TGTGCCAGCAGTGAAGACAGGGGTGCCGGTGGCGGATTTTATGGCTACACCTTC.